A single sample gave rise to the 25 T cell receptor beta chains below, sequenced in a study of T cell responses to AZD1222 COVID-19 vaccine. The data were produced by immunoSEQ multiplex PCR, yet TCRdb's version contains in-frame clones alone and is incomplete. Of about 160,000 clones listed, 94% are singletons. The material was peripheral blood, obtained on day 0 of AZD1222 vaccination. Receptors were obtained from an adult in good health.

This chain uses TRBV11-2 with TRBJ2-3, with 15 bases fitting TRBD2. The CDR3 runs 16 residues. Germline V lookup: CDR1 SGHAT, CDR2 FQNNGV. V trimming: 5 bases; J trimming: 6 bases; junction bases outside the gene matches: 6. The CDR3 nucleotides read TGTGCCAGCAGCCCCTGGACTAGCGGGGGGGCTGATACGCAGTATTTT. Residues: CASSPWTSGGADTQYF.

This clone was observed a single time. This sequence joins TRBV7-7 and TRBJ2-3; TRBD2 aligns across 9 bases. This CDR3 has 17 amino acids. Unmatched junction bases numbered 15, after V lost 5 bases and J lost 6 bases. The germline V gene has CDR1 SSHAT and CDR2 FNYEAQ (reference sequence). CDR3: CASSPNAIAGEVDTQYF. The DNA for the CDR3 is TGTGCCAGCAGCCCTAACGCCATAGCGGGAGAAGTCGATACGCAGTATTTT. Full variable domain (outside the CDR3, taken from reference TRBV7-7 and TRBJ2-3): GAGVSQSPRYKVTKRGQDVTLRCDPISSHATLYWYQQALGQGPEFLTYFNYEAQPDKSGLPSDRFSAERPEGSISTLTIQRTEQRDSAMYRCASSPNAIAGEVDTQYFGPGTRLTVL.

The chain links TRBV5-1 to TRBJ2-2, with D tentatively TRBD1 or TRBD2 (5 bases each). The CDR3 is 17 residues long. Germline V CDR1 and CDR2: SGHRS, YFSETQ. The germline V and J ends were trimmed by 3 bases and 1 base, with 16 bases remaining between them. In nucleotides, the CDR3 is TGCGCCAGCAGCTCGCGACAGACTACGTTGAACACCGGGGAGCTGTTTTTT. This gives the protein CASSSRQTTLNTGELFF.

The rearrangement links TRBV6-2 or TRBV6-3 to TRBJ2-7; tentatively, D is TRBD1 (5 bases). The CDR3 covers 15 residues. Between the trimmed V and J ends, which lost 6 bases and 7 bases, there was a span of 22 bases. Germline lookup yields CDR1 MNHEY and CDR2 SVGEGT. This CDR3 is CASSYEQAPPREQYV. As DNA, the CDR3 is TGTGCCAGCAGCTATGAACAGGCCCCCCCTAGGGAGCAGTACGTC.

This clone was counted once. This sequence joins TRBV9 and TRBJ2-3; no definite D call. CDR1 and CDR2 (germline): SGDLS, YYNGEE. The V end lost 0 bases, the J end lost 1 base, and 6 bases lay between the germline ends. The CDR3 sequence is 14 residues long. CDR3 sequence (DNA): TGTGCCAGCAGCGTAGCTCCTGGCACAGATACGCAGTATTTT. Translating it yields CASSVAPGTDTQYF.

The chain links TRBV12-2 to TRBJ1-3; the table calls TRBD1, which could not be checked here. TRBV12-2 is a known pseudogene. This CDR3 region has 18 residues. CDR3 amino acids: CASRSRDRGVKAGNTIYF. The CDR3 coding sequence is TGTGCAAGTCGCTCCCGGGACAGGGGAGTTAAAGCTGGAAACACCATATATTTT.

CDR3 in DNA: TGTGCCTCCCAGGGGGAGACCCAGTACTTC. The encoded protein is CASQGETQYF. The J gene is TRBJ2-5, the V gene TRBV28, with D possibly being TRBD1 (6 bases). This CDR3 is 10 amino acids long. The V gene's germline CDR1 is MDHEN and CDR2 SYDVKM. V shed 11 bases and J shed 5 bases, with 9 bases lying between them.

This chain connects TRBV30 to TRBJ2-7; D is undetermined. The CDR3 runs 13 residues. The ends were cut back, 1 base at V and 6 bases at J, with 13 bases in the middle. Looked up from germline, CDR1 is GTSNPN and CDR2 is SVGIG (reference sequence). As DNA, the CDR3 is TGTGCCTGGAGTGCGTTAGGCCGCTCCGAGCAGTACGTC. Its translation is CAWSALGRSEQYV.

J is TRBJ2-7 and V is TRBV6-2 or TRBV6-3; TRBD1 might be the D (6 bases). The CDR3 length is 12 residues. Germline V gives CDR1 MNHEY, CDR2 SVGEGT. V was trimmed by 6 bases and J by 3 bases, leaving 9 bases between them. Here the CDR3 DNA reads TGTGCCAGCAGCTCACAGGGCTACGAGCAGTACGTC. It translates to CASSSQGYEQYV.

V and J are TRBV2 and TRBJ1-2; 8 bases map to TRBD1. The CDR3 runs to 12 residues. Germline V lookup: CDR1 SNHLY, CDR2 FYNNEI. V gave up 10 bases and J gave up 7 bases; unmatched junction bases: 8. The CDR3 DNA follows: TGTGCCACCGTGGACAGGGTTGGTGGCTACACCTTC. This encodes CATVDRVGGYTF.

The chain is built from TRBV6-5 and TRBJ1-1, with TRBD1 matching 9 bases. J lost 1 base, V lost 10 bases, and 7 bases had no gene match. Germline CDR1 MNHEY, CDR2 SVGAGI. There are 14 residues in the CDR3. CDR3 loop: CATGYRGRNTEAFF. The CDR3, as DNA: TGTGCCACCGGTTACAGGGGGCGGAACACTGAAGCTTTCTTT.

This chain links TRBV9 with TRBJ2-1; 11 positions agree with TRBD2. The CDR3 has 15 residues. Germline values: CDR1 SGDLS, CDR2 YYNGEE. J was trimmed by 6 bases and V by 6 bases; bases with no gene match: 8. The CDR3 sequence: CASTPGLAGVNEQFF. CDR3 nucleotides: TGTGCCAGCACCCCCGGACTAGCGGGTGTCAATGAGCAGTTCTTC.

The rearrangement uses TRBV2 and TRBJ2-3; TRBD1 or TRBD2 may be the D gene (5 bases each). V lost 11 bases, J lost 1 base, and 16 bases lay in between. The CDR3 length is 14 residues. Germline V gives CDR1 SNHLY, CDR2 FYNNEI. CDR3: CAGRLGPGTDTQYF. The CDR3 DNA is TGTGCCGGAAGGTTGGGACCTGGCACAGATACGCAGTATTTT.

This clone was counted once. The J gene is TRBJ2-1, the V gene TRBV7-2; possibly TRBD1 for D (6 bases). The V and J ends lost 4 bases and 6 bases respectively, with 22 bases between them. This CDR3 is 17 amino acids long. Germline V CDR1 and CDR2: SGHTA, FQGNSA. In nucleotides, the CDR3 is TGTGCCAGCAGCTCCCCCCCCCGTCGGACAGTGAGCAATGAGCAGTTCTTC. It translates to CASSSPPRRTVSNEQFF.

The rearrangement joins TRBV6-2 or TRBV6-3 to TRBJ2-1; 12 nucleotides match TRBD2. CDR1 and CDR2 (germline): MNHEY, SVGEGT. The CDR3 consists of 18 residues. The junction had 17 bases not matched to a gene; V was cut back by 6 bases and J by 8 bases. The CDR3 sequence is CASSQERTSGILIHEQFF. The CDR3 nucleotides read TGTGCCAGCAGCCAAGAGAGGACTAGCGGGATTCTTATCCATGAGCAGTTCTTC.

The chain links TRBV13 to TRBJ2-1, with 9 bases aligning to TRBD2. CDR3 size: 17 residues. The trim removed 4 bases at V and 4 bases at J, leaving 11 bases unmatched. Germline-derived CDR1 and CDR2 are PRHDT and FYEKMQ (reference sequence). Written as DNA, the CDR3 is TGTGCCAGCAGCTCCGGCGGGGGGCTAGCGGGGTACAATGAGCAGTTCTTC. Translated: CASSSGGGLAGYNEQFF.

CDR3 in amino acids: CASRAGGGTALSNQPQHF. In DNA form, the CDR3 reads TGTGCCAGCAGAGCCGGGGGAGGGACAGCTCTTAGCAATCAGCCCCAGCATTTT. The V and J genes are TRBV28 and TRBJ1-5, with 7 positions matching TRBD1. J gave up 0 bases and V 6 bases, and 14 bases lay outside the gene matches. In germline, CDR1 is MDHEN, CDR2 SYDVKM. The CDR3 spans 18 residues. Based on the CDR3 plus reference TRBV28 and TRBJ1-5, the full variable domain is DVKVTQSSRYLVKRTGEKVFLECVQDMDHENMFWYRQDPGLGLRLIYFSYDVKMKEKGDIPEGYSVSREKKERFSLILESASTNQTSMYLCASRAGGGTALSNQPQHFGDGTRLSIL.

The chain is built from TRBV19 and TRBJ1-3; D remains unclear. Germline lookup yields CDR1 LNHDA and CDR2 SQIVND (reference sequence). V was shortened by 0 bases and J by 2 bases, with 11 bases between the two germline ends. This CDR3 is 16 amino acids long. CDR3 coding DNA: TGTGCCAGTAGTATAGAGAAGTTTCATCCTGGAAACACCATATATTTT. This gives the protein CASSIEKFHPGNTIYF.

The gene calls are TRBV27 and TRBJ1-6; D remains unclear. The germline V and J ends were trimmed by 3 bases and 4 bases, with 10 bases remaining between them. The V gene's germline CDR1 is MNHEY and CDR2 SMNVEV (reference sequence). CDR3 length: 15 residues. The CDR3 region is CASSFITAYNSPLHF. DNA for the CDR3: TGTGCCAGCAGTTTTATAACAGCTTATAATTCACCCCTCCACTTT.

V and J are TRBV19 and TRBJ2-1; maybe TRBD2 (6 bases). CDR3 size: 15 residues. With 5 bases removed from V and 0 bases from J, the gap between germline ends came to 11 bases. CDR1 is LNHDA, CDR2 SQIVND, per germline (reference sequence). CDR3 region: CASSWGLRSYNEQFF. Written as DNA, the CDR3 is TGTGCCAGTAGTTGGGGACTCCGCTCCTACAATGAGCAGTTCTTC.

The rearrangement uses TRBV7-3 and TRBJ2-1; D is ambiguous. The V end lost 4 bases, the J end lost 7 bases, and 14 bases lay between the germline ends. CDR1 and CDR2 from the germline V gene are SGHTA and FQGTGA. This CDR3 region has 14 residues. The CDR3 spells CASSSLGLLNEQFF. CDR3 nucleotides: TGTGCCAGCAGCTCATTGGGCCTACTGAATGAGCAGTTCTTC.

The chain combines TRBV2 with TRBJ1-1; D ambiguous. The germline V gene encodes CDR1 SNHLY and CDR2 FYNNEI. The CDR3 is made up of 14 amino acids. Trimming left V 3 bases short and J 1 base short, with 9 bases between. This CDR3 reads CASSDPDRNTEAFF. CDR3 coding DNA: TGTGCCAGCAGTGATCCCGACCGGAACACTGAAGCTTTCTTT.

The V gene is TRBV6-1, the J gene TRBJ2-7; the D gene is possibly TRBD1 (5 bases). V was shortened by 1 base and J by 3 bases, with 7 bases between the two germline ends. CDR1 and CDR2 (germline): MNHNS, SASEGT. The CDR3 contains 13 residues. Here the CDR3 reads CASSEGQHYEQYV. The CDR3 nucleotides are TGTGCCAGCAGTGAAGGACAGCACTACGAGCAGTACGTC.

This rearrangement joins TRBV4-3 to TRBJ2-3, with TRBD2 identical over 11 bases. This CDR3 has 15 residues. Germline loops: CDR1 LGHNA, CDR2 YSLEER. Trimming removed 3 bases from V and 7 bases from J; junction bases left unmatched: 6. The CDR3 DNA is TGCGCCAGCAGCCAGGCCCTAGCGGGAGGATATACGCAGTATTTT. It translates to CASSQALAGGYTQYF.

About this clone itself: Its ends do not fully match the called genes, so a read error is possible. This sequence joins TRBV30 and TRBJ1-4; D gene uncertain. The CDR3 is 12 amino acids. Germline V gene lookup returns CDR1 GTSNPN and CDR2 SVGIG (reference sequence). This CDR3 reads CAHSDVNGKLFF. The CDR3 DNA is TGTGCCCATTCGGACGTTAATGGAAAACTGTTTTTT.